This TCR beta chain came from a study of Ad26.COV2.S vaccination and SARS-CoV-2 variants. Study overall: Donor got 5x10^10 or 1x10^11 viral particles of Ad26.COV2.S. Findings and limits, study-wide: Across vaccine and placebo recipients, the breadth of non-spike TCRs was similar. The TCR breadth and depth analyses may have understated or missed part of the total T cell responses.

The method was immunoSEQ multiplex PCR; TCRdb's version includes in-frame clones alone and lacks a portion of them. The sample includes just over 350,000 clones, about 85% of them seen just once. This CDR3 is 15 amino acids long. Germline V gives CDR1 LGHNA, CDR2 YSLEER. Unmatched junction bases numbered 2, after V lost 0 bases and J lost 2 bases. Regarding this clone: What it binds is unknown.

Treatment here: about 20 received Ad26.COV2.S at low or high dose, single or two shots; about five received placebo; per-sample allocation not given. Collection of samples fell on day 63 after the first vaccine or placebo injection. What was given as vaccine was an Ad26 vector encoding Wuhan-strain SARS-CoV-2 spike. This sequence joins TRBV4-3 and TRBJ2-7; 9 positions agree with TRBD1. This TCR derives from a person between 18 and 65 years old who received the Ad26.COV2.S COVID-19 vaccine or a placebo. The specimen was peripheral blood, collected in a trial of Ad26.COV2.S vaccine versus placebo. The CDR3: CASSQDHRGPYEQYF. The DNA of the CDR3 is TGCGCCAGCAGCCAAGATCACAGGGGGCCCTACGAGCAGTACTTC.